A single sample gave rise to the 9 T cell receptor beta chains below, sequenced in a study of blood T cells in healthy people across ages. With a J-beta primer mix and a sample-barcoded 5' primer, a second PCR ran about 6 to 11 cycles. TCRdb reprocessed the 5' RACE reads via MiXCR and lists one record per CDR3 protein. The sample includes about 1.6 million distinct CDR3 sequences, roughly a third seen only once; the top ten take roughly 10%. The source material was blood. These receptors were collected from a young woman in good health.

V and J are TRBV3-1 and TRBJ2-7; 11 bases align to TRBD1. Per germline, CDR1 LGHDT and CDR2 YNNKEL (reference sequence). This CDR3 region has 15 residues. The V segment lost 3 bases and the J segment 4 bases; nucleotides outside the gene matches: 5. The CDR3 here is CASSHRTGGGYEQYF. The CDR3 bases are TGTGCCAGCAGCCACCGGACAGGGGGCGGTTACGAGCAGTACTTC.

In its sample, this clonotype was seen once. The chain recombines TRBV20-1 with TRBJ2-2; D is unresolved. V lost 3 bases and J lost 1, with 6 bases in between. The CDR3 runs 13 residues. The germline gives CDR1 DFQATT, CDR2 SNEGSKA (reference sequence). The CDR3 DNA follows: TGCAGTGCTAGTGCCCAGAACACCGGGGAGCTGTTTTTT. Translating it yields CSASAQNTGELFF.

This clonotype was observed once. The gene calls are TRBV7-3 and TRBJ2-1; TRBD2 matches at 7 bases. The germline V gene has CDR1 SGHTA and CDR2 FQGTGA. There are 14 residues in the CDR3. With 8 bases clipped from V and 2 bases from J, the junction kept 6 bases outside the gene matches. The CDR3 DNA reads TGTGCCAGCGGCCCTAGCGGTCCCTACAATGAGCAGTTCTTC. Translation gives CASGPSGPYNEQFF.

This clonotype was recorded a few times. This chain joins TRBV11-3 and TRBJ2-1; no reliable D call. This CDR3 is 13 amino acids long. Germline CDR1 and CDR2: SGHNT and YENEEA. Trimming cost V 0 bases and J 10 bases, with 10 bases left between them. The CDR3 reads CASSLDLQEEQFF. The CDR3 DNA reads TGTGCCAGCAGCTTAGATCTCCAGGAGGAGCAGTTCTTC.

The genes are TRBV30 and TRBJ2-3, with 8 bases aligning to TRBD2. Looked up from germline, CDR1 is GTSNPN and CDR2 is SVGIG (reference sequence). Trimming cost V 3 bases and J 6 bases; bases outside gene matches: 11. This CDR3 has 15 amino acids. The DNA of the CDR3 is TGTGCCTGGAGCGGGAGTAGCGGGACGTTCGATACGCAGTATTTT. Protein: CAWSGSSGTFDTQYF.

The chain links TRBV5-1 to TRBJ2-1; D gene unclear. V was clipped by 0 bases and J by 1 base, with 8 bases between them. The CDR3 is made up of 15 amino acids. The germline V gene has CDR1 SGHRS and CDR2 YFSETQ. The CDR3: CASSLGAASYNEQFF. The DNA of the CDR3 is TGCGCCAGCAGCTTGGGGGCGGCATCCTACAATGAGCAGTTCTTC.

This clonotype was observed once. The chain links TRBV9 to TRBJ2-2; no clear D gene. The CDR3 loop spans 14 amino acids. V shed 0 bases and J shed 7 bases, with 10 bases lying between them. The germline V gene encodes CDR1 SGDLS and CDR2 YYNGEE. DNA for the CDR3: TGTGCCAGCAGCGTAGCAGGAAGTGGCGGGGAGCTGTTTTTT. Protein product: CASSVAGSGGELFF. Together with reference TRBV9 and TRBJ2-2, the CDR3 gives the full variable domain: DSGVTQTPKHLITATGQRVTLRCSPRSGDLSVYWYQQSLDQGLQFLIQYYNGEERAKGNILERFSAQQFPDLHSELNLSSLELGDSALYFCASSVAGSGGELFFGEGSRLTVL.

This CDR3 is CASSQSKGGVNEQFF. The CDR3 DNA sequence: TGTGCCAGCAGCCAAAGTAAGGGGGGGGTCAATGAGCAGTTCTTC. The chain carries TRBV3-1 and TRBJ2-1; a possible D gene is TRBD2 (7 bases). The V gene's germline CDR1 is LGHDT and CDR2 YNNKEL (reference sequence). V was pared by 2 bases and J by 6 bases, with 14 bases between. The CDR3 consists of 15 residues.

This rearrangement joins TRBV30 to TRBJ1-6, with D perhaps matching TRBD1 (5 bases). V lost 5 bases, J lost 10 bases, and 21 bases lay in between. Germline V gene data show CDR1 as GTSNPN and CDR2 as SVGIG (reference sequence). This CDR3 comprises 15 residues. CDR3 DNA: TGTGCCTGGTTAGCCGGGCCGGGAACAGGCTCACCCCTCCACTTT. Amino acid sequence: CAWLAGPGTGSPLHF.